The entry below describes one T cell receptor (beta chain). Its antigen is not known. The entry originates in a study of shared clonotypes between healthy human individuals. Study-wide findings and caveats: Only blood was sampled, and tissue TCR repertoires likely differ from blood ones.

V lost 0 bases and J lost 0; bases outside the gene matches: 11. The CDR3 has 20 residues. Germline CDR1 ENHRY, CDR2 SYGVKD. Everyone who donated was a Caucasian adult who lived in Nashville, Tennessee. This was a deep-level run. The sorted-subset replicate PCRs were given approximately 190 ng DNA, which is 25,000 to 35,000 T cell genomes. Some clones are missing from TCRdb's copy, which holds only in-frame ones; the method was immunoSEQ multiplex PCR. The table records about 2.4 million clones, 93% of them present only once. The chain recombines TRBV10-3 with TRBJ2-3, with 11 bases that match TRBD2. Sample: naive CD4+ T cells from PBMCs. Subset given: CD45RA+ positively selected. The TCR comes from a man aged 18 to 30 in good health. Some clones in this sample may be carry-over from other donors' samples. CDR3: CAISESISGVAGGSTDTQYF. CDR3 nucleotides: TGTGCCATCAGTGAGTCGATTTCCGGAGTAGCGGGAGGGAGCACAGATACGCAGTATTTT.